Included here is one T cell receptor (beta chain) sequence, with context. The germline V gene encodes CDR1 MNHEY and CDR2 SVGEGT. The CDR3 totals 13 residues. V shed 4 bases and J shed 3 bases, with 10 bases lying between them. Samples had at least 6 million PBMCs isolated from them. These data belong to a study of blood T cells in healthy people across ages. The authors ran a second PCR of about 7 to 11 cycles using a sample-barcoded 5' primer and a J-beta primer mix. Researchers report that a template-switch adaptor with 12 random nucleotides tagged each cDNA molecule. TCRdb reanalysed the 5' RACE reads using MiXCR and keeps one entry per CDR3 protein. Of over 600,000 distinct CDR3 sequences in the sample, over 40% were seen once.

J is TRBJ2-7 and V is TRBV6-2 or TRBV6-3; D call uncertain. This receptor was obtained from a man older than 75 in good health. Sequencing was done on a sample of blood. The CDR3 is CASSWQRLYEQYF. CDR3 nucleotide sequence: TGTGCCAGCAGTTGGCAGAGACTCTACGAGCAGTACTTC.